The next 15 T cell receptor beta chains were all read from a single sample in a study of T-cell memory formation after mild COVID-19. TCRdb reanalysed the 5' RACE reads using MiXCR and keeps one entry per CDR3 protein. The sample consists of some 450,000 distinct CDR3 sequences, approximately 18% of them appearing once. Sequenced input: PBMCs or a T cell subset sorted from them (not recorded which). These receptors all come from a young man who had mild COVID-19 (a few samples of this study predate the infection). Cell type and time point are not known.

This clonotype has more than one count but fewer than ten. This chain connects TRBV5-1 to TRBJ2-7, with D possibly TRBD2 on 5 matching bases. Trimming left V 4 bases short and J 6 bases short, with 14 bases between. CDR1 and CDR2 (germline): SGHRS, YFSETQ. The CDR3 extends over 13 amino acids. The CDR3 reads CASSPDGVGEQYF. The CDR3 DNA sequence: TGCGCCAGCAGCCCGGACGGGGTAGGCGAGCAGTACTTC.

This clonotype was observed a few times. V gene TRBV20-1 combines with J gene TRBJ2-1, with 10 bases aligning to TRBD2. V lost 0 bases and J lost 7; bases outside the gene matches: 6. CDR1 DFQATT and CDR2 SNEGSKA come from the germline V gene (reference sequence). The CDR3 extends over 15 amino acids. This CDR3 reads CSARDSGGAGNEQFF. For the CDR3, the DNA is TGCAGTGCTAGAGACAGCGGGGGGGCCGGGAATGAGCAGTTCTTC.

This clonotype was recorded a few times. The gene calls are TRBV4-2 and TRBJ2-3; 13 nucleotides line up with TRBD2. The germline V gene has CDR1 LGHNA and CDR2 YNFKEQ. The CDR3 length is 16 residues. V gave up 3 bases and J gave up 2 bases; unmatched junction bases: 2. CDR3 in amino acids: CASSQGTSGATDTQYF. The CDR3 coding sequence is TGTGCCAGCAGCCAGGGGACTAGCGGGGCCACAGATACGCAGTATTTT.

The chain couples TRBV10-3 to TRBJ2-3, with D possibly TRBD2 on 6 matching bases. Germline-derived CDR1 and CDR2 are ENHRY and SYGVKD. CDR3 length: 13 amino acids. V was shortened by 8 bases and J by 6 bases, with 15 bases between the two germline ends. The CDR3 DNA follows: TGTGCCATCTATGACGGGGGTGGGGATACGCAGTATTTT. It specifies CAIYDGGGDTQYF.

CDR3 sequence (DNA): TGTGCCAGCTCACCGCCCGGAGCCAATCAGCCCCAGCATTTT. Its translation: CASSPPGANQPQHF. The chain uses TRBV18 and TRBJ1-5, with no clear D. The CDR3 covers 14 residues. From germline, CDR1 is KGHSH and CDR2 LQKENI. The V end was cut by 3 bases, the J end by 3 bases, with 9 bases between.

The table lists this clonotype with a few counts. V and J are TRBV6-2 or TRBV6-3 and TRBJ1-2; D is undetermined. Trimming left V 5 bases short and J 8 bases short, with 12 bases between. Germline-derived CDR1 and CDR2 are MNHEY and SVGEGT. The CDR3 covers 12 residues. For the CDR3, the DNA is TGTGCCAGCAGTGGGCAGCTCGAAGGCTACACCTTC. Translating it yields CASSGQLEGYTF.

This clonotype showed up just a few times. V gene TRBV15 combines with J gene TRBJ2-7; the D is unclear. This CDR3 spans 12 amino acids. With 0 bases removed from V and 2 bases from J, the gap between germline ends came to 2 bases. CDR1 is LNHNV, CDR2 YYDKDF, per germline (reference sequence). The CDR3 coding sequence is TGTGCCACCAGCAGAGATGCCTACGAGCAGTACTTC. Translated, it gives CATSRDAYEQYF. Together with reference TRBV15 and TRBJ2-7, the CDR3 gives the full variable domain: DAMVIQNPRYQVTQFGKPVTLSCSQTLNHNVMYWYQQKSSQAPKLLFHYYDKDFNNEADTPDNFQSRRPNTSFCFLDIRSPGLGDTAMYLCATSRDAYEQYFGPGTRLTVT.

This chain joins TRBV4-1 and TRBJ2-7, with D tentatively TRBD1 (5 bases). Trimming removed 1 base at V and 2 bases at J, with 9 bases between. This CDR3 is built from 14 residues. Germline CDR1 and CDR2: MGHRA and YSYEKL. DNA of the CDR3: TGCGCCAGCAGCCAAGGATCAGGGCCCTACGAGCAGTACTTC. Its protein is CASSQGSGPYEQYF.

The chain carries TRBV15 and TRBJ1-4; possibly TRBD1 for D (5 bases). Trimming removed 1 base from V and 8 bases from J, with 14 bases in between. The germline V gene encodes CDR1 LNHNV and CDR2 YYDKDF (reference sequence). This CDR3 comprises 15 residues. The CDR3 DNA sequence: TGTGCCACCAGCAGAGGCGGAACAGGAGAGGAAAAACTGTTTTTT. Translation gives CATSRGGTGEEKLFF.

This clonotype has more than one count but fewer than ten. This chain connects TRBV6-2 or TRBV6-3 to TRBJ2-1; D gene unclear. CDR3 length: 15 amino acids. Germline loops: CDR1 MNHEY, CDR2 SVGEGT. V shed 5 bases and J shed 7 bases, with 18 bases lying between them. CDR3 sequence (DNA): TGTGCCAGCAGTCCTCCTCGAGTGGGTCTTAATGAGCAGTTCTTC. Encoded protein: CASSPPRVGLNEQFF.

In this sample, this clonotype turned up once. The V call is TRBV6-2 or TRBV6-3, the J call TRBJ2-5; 13 bases are shared with TRBD2. Germline-derived CDR1 and CDR2 are MNHEY and SVGEGT. V shed 5 bases, J shed 5 bases, and the junction held 5 bases outside the gene matches. This CDR3 has 15 residues. The CDR3 coding sequence is TGTGCCAGCAGTCACGGACTAGCGGGGGTGGAGACCCAGTACTTC. Translating it yields CASSHGLAGVETQYF.

This clonotype was counted only a few times. V and J are TRBV20-1 and TRBJ2-1, with 8 bases matching TRBD2. V dropped 2 bases and J dropped 1; count of bases not matched to a gene: 7. The CDR3 loop spans 16 amino acids. Germline CDR1 is DFQATT and CDR2 is SNEGSKA (reference sequence). Here the CDR3 reads CSARPATSGSYNEQFF. DNA for the CDR3: TGCAGTGCTAGACCCGCTACTAGCGGTTCCTACAATGAGCAGTTCTTC.

The chain employs TRBV7-2 and TRBJ2-1, with D perhaps matching TRBD1 (5 bases). Looked up from germline, CDR1 is SGHTA and CDR2 is FQGNSA. V lost 2 bases to trimming and J lost 4 bases, with 9 bases between them. The CDR3 runs to 14 residues. In nucleotides, the CDR3 is TGTGCCAGCAGCTTACTACAGGCGTACAATGAGCAGTTCTTC. It yields the protein CASSLLQAYNEQFF.

The genes are TRBV5-4 and TRBJ2-5; D remains unclear. This CDR3 contains 14 residues. The germline V gene encodes CDR1 SGHNT and CDR2 YYREEE (reference sequence). The V and J ends lost 2 bases and 0 bases respectively, with 8 bases between them. The CDR3 loop is CASSFGKHQETQYF. CDR3 bases: TGTGCCAGCAGCTTTGGGAAACACCAAGAGACCCAGTACTTC. Full variable domain (rest looked up from reference TRBV5-4 and TRBJ2-5): ETGVTQSPTHLIKTRGQQVTLRCSSQSGHNTVSWYQQALGQGPQFIFQYYREEENGRGNFPPRFSGLQFPNYSSELNVNALELDDSALYLCASSFGKHQETQYFGPGTRLLVL.

The chain carries TRBV10-3 and TRBJ2-7, with no clear D. The CDR3 extends over 14 amino acids. V lost 2 bases and J lost 0, with 8 bases in between. In germline, CDR1 is ENHRY, CDR2 SYGVKD. The CDR3 sequence: CAISEIHSSYEQYF. As DNA, the CDR3 is TGTGCCATCAGTGAGATTCACAGCTCCTACGAGCAGTACTTC.